This TCR beta chain was identified during a study of molecular identifiers for immune sequencing clone quantification. This CDR3 has 15 residues. V dropped 1 base and J dropped 9; count of bases not matched to a gene: 4. The V gene's germline CDR1 is MGHRA and CDR2 YSYEKL. TCRdb ran MiXCR on the PCR reads and lists one entry per CDR3 protein. The sample records 85,000 to 100,000 distinct CDR3 sequences, about 24% being singletons. As regards this clonotype: One base away lies a much larger clone, so this may be a sequencing read error. The CDR3 carries no conserved terminal phenylalanine or tryptophan, so it likely arises from a read error.

This sequence originates from a human donor in good health. Some libraries in this study had Jurkat cell RNA spiked in. The chain links TRBV4-1 to TRBJ1-6; TRBD1 aligns across 9 bases. Material for sequencing was naive CD8+ T cells from blood, with Jurkat cell RNA spiked in. Subset reported: FACS-sorted CD8+CD4-CCR7+CD45RA+ naive T cells. CDR3 in amino acids: CASSQVGQGSSPLHS. The CDR3, as DNA: TGCGCCAGCAGCCAAGTGGGACAGGGATCTTCACCCCTCCACTCT.